This T cell receptor (beta chain) came from a study of early T cells in non-severe SARS-CoV-2 infection (dated by TCRdb to the early 2020s). Regarding the complete study: Because TCR sequencing relied on bulk RNA taken from unsorted whole blood, pairing of alpha and beta chains was not possible. What the authors observed across the whole study: VDJdb matching was skewed toward anti-spike CD8 responses and likely underestimated virus-specific expansions by missing private and CD4 specificities.

This clonotype has more than one count but fewer than ten. The specificity of this receptor is unknown. The record has no base qualities; no much larger clone is one base away. The CDR3 runs 13 residues from the cysteine to the phenylalanine. Only the CDR3 region is kept as DNA, spanning 39 bases read in frame from base 1. In the germline V gene, CDR1 corresponds to SNHLY and CDR2 to FYNNEI. V and J are truncated by 5 bases and 5 bases respectively, leaving an intervening sequence of 10 bases. The study was a case-control design nested within a healthcare worker cohort in London, UK, with weekly nasopharyngeal swab PCR tests and blood sampling. Healthcare workers were enrolled in the week of the UK lockdown, from 23 to 31 March 2020, and were followed every week for up to roughly 15 weeks. The method behind the library was 5' RACE. The run used a NextSeq 500. Unique molecular identifiers were attached to individual cDNA molecules in the TCR library protocol so that sequencing error and PCR bias could be corrected. Sequencing covered both TCR alpha and beta chains, and within each sample the abundances of alpha and beta sequences were tightly co-correlated. The study's own analysis went as follows. Decombinator V4 was used to perform V gene, J gene and CDR3 annotation of TCR sequences. TCRs were defined as expanded if a significant change between any two time points was detected under a Poisson model with p below 0.0001. TCR abundances were normalised to the total number of TCRs sequenced per sample and were expressed as counts per million. MAIT TCRs were defined by TRAV1-2 paired with TRAJ12, TRAJ20 or TRAJ33, and iNKT TCRs by TRAV10 paired with TRAJ18. VDJdb, accessed on 1 November 2021, was searched for TCRs annotated for CMV, EBV and SARS-CoV-2, and TCRs annotated for more than one antigen were excluded. TCRdb reran the public reads through fastp at Q25 and MiXCR, keeping productive beta chains. Duplicate CDR3 protein sequences are folded into a single record with the most common DNA and genes. TCRdb's processing, not the authors', yielded these V and J calls. Counted in this sample were 75,000 to 100,000 distinct CDR3 sequences; 11% to 15% of them appeared once. Roughly 9.8% of the sample rests with the top ten.

The chain joins TRBV2 to TRBJ1-5, with no confidently assigned D gene. Sequencing input: whole blood. The receptor's source is an adult who was a healthcare worker with PCR-confirmed SARS-CoV-2 infection or an uninfected control (not recorded which). The sequenced DNA is TGTGCCAGCAGTACATATGGGGATCAGCCCCAGCATTTT. This gives the protein CASSTYGDQPQHF. The full variable domain, completed from the reference TRBV2 and TRBJ1-5 proteins outside the CDR3, reads EPEVTQTPSHQVTQMGQEVILRCVPISNHLYFYWYRQILGQKVEFLVSFYNNEISEKSEIFDDQFSVERPDGSNFTLKIRSTKLEDSAMYFCASSTYGDQPQHFGDGTRLSIL.